A single sample gave rise to the 22 T cell receptor beta chains below, sequenced in a study of shared clonotypes between healthy human individuals. TCRdb keeps only in-frame clones here, not all; method: immunoSEQ multiplex PCR. The sample holds around 700,000 clones, about 80% seen once. The sequencing input was memory CD4+ T cells sorted from blood. This sample's subset: CD45RA-negative fraction. Every receptor here comes from a woman aged 25-40 years in good health.

This clone was seen at least ten times. The chain couples TRBV2 to TRBJ2-3; D unresolved. The CDR3 covers 11 residues. Germline V gives CDR1 SNHLY, CDR2 FYNNEI. The V and J ends lost 4 bases and 2 bases respectively, with 1 base between them. CDR3 region: CASSVTDTQYF. CDR3 sequence (DNA): TGTGCCAGCAGTGTCACAGATACGCAGTATTTT.

In its sample, this clone was seen many times. The gene calls are TRBV7-2 and TRBJ1-3; no reliable D call. Deletions cut 1 base from V and 7 bases from J, with 11 bases between. Germline loops: CDR1 SGHTA, CDR2 FQGNSA. The CDR3 loop spans 14 amino acids. The DNA for the CDR3 is TGTGCCAGCAGCTTAGTACAGTCAAAGAACACCATATATTTT. Amino acids: CASSLVQSKNTIYF.

This clone showed up many times. The chain couples TRBV28 to TRBJ1-4; 7 bases are shared with TRBD1. CDR1 MDHEN and CDR2 SYDVKM come from the germline V gene. V shed 5 bases, J shed 4 bases, and the junction held 7 bases outside the gene matches. The CDR3 has 15 residues. The CDR3 loop reads CASSNTGDRNEKLFF. The DNA of the CDR3 is TGTGCCAGCAGTAATACAGGGGATCGTAATGAAAAACTGTTTTTT.

This clone was detected a few times. The chain employs TRBV2 and TRBJ2-5; D gene unclear. The germline CDR1 and CDR2 sequences are SNHLY and FYNNEI. Trimming took 7 bases from V and 4 from J, leaving 16 bases between them. The CDR3 extends over 14 amino acids. The CDR3 nucleotides are TGTGCCAGCAAAACAGTTTTATCCAGAGAGACCCAGTACTTC. As protein: CASKTVLSRETQYF. The full variable domain, with the rest looked up from reference TRBV2 and TRBJ2-5, is EPEVTQTPSHQVTQMGQEVILRCVPISNHLYFYWYRQILGQKVEFLVSFYNNEISEKSEIFDDQFSVERPDGSNFTLKIRSTKLEDSAMYFCASKTVLSRETQYFGPGTRLLVL.

V is TRBV25-1 and J is TRBJ2-7; 12 bases match TRBD2. J gave up 3 bases and V 4 bases, and 7 bases lay outside the gene matches. The CDR3 consists of 16 residues. Germline V gene data show CDR1 as MGHDK and CDR2 as SYGVNS. CDR3 sequence (DNA): TGTGCCAGCAGTGGCCTTCCTAGCGGGAGGGGCTACGAGCAGTACTTC. Its protein is CASSGLPSGRGYEQYF.

This clone was detected ten times or more. V gene TRBV13 combines with J gene TRBJ1-4; possible D gene TRBD1, 6 bases. V was trimmed by 3 bases and J by 8 bases, leaving 16 bases between them. The V gene's germline CDR1 is PRHDT and CDR2 FYEKMQ (reference sequence). This CDR3 has 15 amino acids. In DNA form, the CDR3 reads TGTGCCAGCAGCTTTAGGACGGGGGGACACGAAAAACTGTTTTTT. Its protein is CASSFRTGGHEKLFF.

The chain recombines TRBV2 with TRBJ2-1; the D is unclear. The CDR3 totals 18 residues. Germline V lookup: CDR1 SNHLY, CDR2 FYNNEI. Trimming shortened V by 4 bases and J by 4 bases, and 23 bases separated the two germline ends. The CDR3 DNA follows: TGTGCCAGCAGTGTCGAGAGTTATCAATTGATTGGGTACAATGAGCAGTTCTTC. It specifies CASSVESYQLIGYNEQFF.

The chain uses TRBV5-1 and TRBJ2-2; 8 bases map to TRBD1. V gave up 4 bases and J gave up 5 bases; unmatched junction bases: 4. CDR1 and CDR2 from the germline V gene are SGHRS and YFSETQ. The CDR3 loop spans 14 amino acids. The CDR3 nucleotides read TGCGCCAGCAGCACAGGGGGAGAAACCGGGGAGCTGTTTTTT. Translating gives CASSTGGETGELFF.

A single count supports this clone. Other DNA sequences in the same sample also yield this CDR3. The rearrangement uses TRBV14 and TRBJ1-1, with D unclear. The V gene lost 0 bases and the J gene lost 0 bases, with 2 bases spanning the gap. From germline, CDR1 is SGHDN and CDR2 FVKESK. There are 13 residues in the CDR3. CDR3 nucleotides: TGTGCCAGCAGCCAAGAGTTGAACACTGAAGCTTTCTTT. This sequence encodes CASSQELNTEAFF.

V usage is TRBV28 and J usage is TRBJ1-5; 7 bases fit TRBD1. The CDR3 is 13 residues long. The ends lost 6 bases at V and 3 bases at J; junction bases unmatched: 2. CDR1 MDHEN and CDR2 SYDVKM come from the germline V gene. In DNA, the CDR3 is TGTGCCAGCAGACAGGGGTCCAATCAGCCCCAGCATTTT. Translation gives CASRQGSNQPQHF.

The rearrangement links TRBV30 to TRBJ2-5; TRBD2 aligns across 8 bases. Germline V gene data show CDR1 as GTSNPN and CDR2 as SVGIG (reference sequence). This CDR3 region has 13 residues. The V gene end was trimmed by 6 bases and the J gene end by 2 bases; junction bases not matched to a gene: 5. The CDR3 DNA follows: TGTGCCTGTACACTAGCGGTGCAAGAGACCCAGTACTTC. It translates to CACTLAVQETQYF.

The rearrangement uses TRBV5-1 and TRBJ2-7; D gene uncertain. From germline, CDR1 is SGHRS and CDR2 YFSETQ. There are 12 residues in the CDR3. The V end lost 3 bases, the J end lost 6 bases, and 10 bases lay between the germline ends. The CDR3 here is CASSSETSEQYF. CDR3 nucleotide sequence: TGCGCCAGCAGCTCGGAAACTTCCGAGCAGTACTTC.

This chain connects TRBV19 to TRBJ1-5; D gene uncertain. With 0 bases removed from V and 5 bases from J, the gap between germline ends came to 8 bases. The CDR3 sequence is 14 residues long. Per the germline V gene, CDR1 is LNHDA and CDR2 is SQIVND (reference sequence). CDR3 DNA sequence: TGTGCCAGTAGTATAGACCATAGGGATCAGCCCCAGCATTTT. It is translated as CASSIDHRDQPQHF.

This clone was seen more than once but under ten times. This chain connects TRBV21-1 to TRBJ1-5; the table names TRBD1, a call not compared with the DNA. TRBV21-1 is deemed a pseudogene. The CDR3 has 15 residues. In DNA, the CDR3 is TGTGCCAGCAAATCCGGGACAGGGTCAAATCAGCCCCAGCATTTT. It codes for CASKSGTGSNQPQHF.

The CDR3 sequence is CASSLAVPETQYF. The CDR3 bases are TGCGCCAGCAGCCTAGCGGTTCCAGAGACCCAGTACTTC. V and J are TRBV4-1 and TRBJ2-5; the D gene is possibly TRBD2 (6 bases). Trimming removed 4 bases from V and 4 bases from J, with 10 bases in between. Germline V gives CDR1 MGHRA, CDR2 YSYEKL. The CDR3 runs 13 residues.

This clone has only a few counts. The chain links TRBV19 to TRBJ2-7, with 10 nucleotides matching TRBD2. The CDR3 totals 15 residues. Germline assignment: CDR1 LNHDA and CDR2 SQIVND (reference sequence). Trimming at V came to 5 bases and at J to 7 bases, leaving 11 bases not matched to a gene. CDR3: CASSGSLLAGVEQYF. The CDR3 coding sequence is TGTGCCAGTAGTGGTTCTTTGCTAGCGGGAGTTGAGCAGTACTTC.

This clone was observed a handful of times. The V gene is TRBV25-1, the J gene TRBJ2-7, with 13 positions matching TRBD2. Germline CDR1 reads MGHDK; CDR2 reads SYGVNS. There are 16 residues in the CDR3. With V trimmed by 6 bases and J by 6 bases, 11 bases remained unmatched. This CDR3 is CASSRGMGLAGREQYF. The CDR3 DNA sequence: TGTGCCAGCAGCAGGGGGATGGGACTAGCGGGACGCGAGCAGTACTTC.

The chain carries TRBV18 and TRBJ1-2; 10 nucleotides line up with TRBD1. This CDR3 region has 17 residues. Looked up from germline, CDR1 is KGHSH and CDR2 is LQKENI. The V and J ends lost 3 bases and 2 bases, in that order; junction bases with no gene match: 9. The CDR3 DNA follows: TGTGCCAGCTCACCCTCCCCGACAGGGGGCGCGAACTATGGCTACACCTTC. Translation: CASSPSPTGGANYGYTF.

This clone came up a few times. V is TRBV19 and J is TRBJ1-2; TRBD1 aligns across 8 bases. Trimming removed 8 bases from V and 0 bases from J; junction bases left unmatched: 11. The CDR3 loop spans 16 amino acids. CDR1 is LNHDA, CDR2 SQIVND, per germline (reference sequence). The CDR3 bases are TGTGCCAGTTTGGGAAATGGACAGGGCGCTAACTATGGCTACACCTTC. Translating it yields CASLGNGQGANYGYTF. Supplemented by reference TRBV19 and TRBJ1-2, the full variable domain reads DGGITQSPKYLFRKEGQNVTLSCEQNLNHDAMYWYRQDPGQGLRLIYYSQIVNDFQKGDIAEGYSVSREKKESFPLTVTSAQKNPTAFYLCASLGNGQGANYGYTFGSGTRLTVV.

This clone was observed a single time. This chain connects TRBV27 to TRBJ2-7; perhaps TRBD2 as D (6 bases). This CDR3 has 13 residues. The germline V gene encodes CDR1 MNHEY and CDR2 SMNVEV (reference sequence). V dropped 6 bases and J dropped 4 bases, with 13 bases sitting between them. The CDR3, as DNA: TGTGCCAGCAGGTACGGGGCGGGGTACGAGCAGTACTTC. It specifies CASRYGAGYEQYF.

The chain recombines TRBV6-6 with TRBJ2-3; D is uncertain. Trimming cost V 6 bases and J 1 base, with 11 bases left between them. The CDR3 loop spans 14 amino acids. The germline CDR1 and CDR2 sequences are MNHNY and SVGAGI (reference sequence). In DNA form, the CDR3 reads TGTGCCAGCAGGGCGGTACCCGGCACAGATACGCAGTATTTT. Its translation: CASRAVPGTDTQYF.

V gene TRBV29-1 combines with J gene TRBJ2-1; D is tentatively TRBD1 or TRBD2 (5 bases each). V lost 6 bases to trimming and J lost 5 bases, with 23 bases between them. CDR1 is SQVTM and CDR2 is ANQGSEA in the germline V gene. The CDR3 is 16 residues long. CDR3 bases: TGCAGCGTCCAACTGATGACCGGGACCCGAAACAATGAGCAGTTCTTC. It specifies CSVQLMTGTRNNEQFF.